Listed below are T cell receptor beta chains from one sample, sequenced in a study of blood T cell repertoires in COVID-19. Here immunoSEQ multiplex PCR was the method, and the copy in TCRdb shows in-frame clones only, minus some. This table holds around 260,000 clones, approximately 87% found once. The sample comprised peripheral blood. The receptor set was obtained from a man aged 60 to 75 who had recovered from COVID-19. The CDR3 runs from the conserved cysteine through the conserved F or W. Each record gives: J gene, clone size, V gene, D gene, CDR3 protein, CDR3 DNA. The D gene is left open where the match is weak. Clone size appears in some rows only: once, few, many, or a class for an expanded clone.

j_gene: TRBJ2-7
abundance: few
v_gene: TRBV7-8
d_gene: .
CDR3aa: CASSLAKGGQFLNAIYEQYF
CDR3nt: TGTGCCAGCAGCTTAGCAAAAGGAGGACAGTTTCTTAACGCTATCTACGAGCAGTACTTC

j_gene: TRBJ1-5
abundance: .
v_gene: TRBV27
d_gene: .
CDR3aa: CASSLLGVNQPQHF
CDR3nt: TGTGCCAGCAGTTTATTAGGGGTCAATCAGCCCCAGCATTTT

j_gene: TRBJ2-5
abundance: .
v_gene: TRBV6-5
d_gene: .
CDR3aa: CASEDYKETQYF
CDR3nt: TGTGCCAGCGAGGACTACAAAGAGACCCAGTACTTC

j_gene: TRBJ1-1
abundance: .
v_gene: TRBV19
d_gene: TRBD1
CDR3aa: CASSTNTGDTEAFF
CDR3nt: TGTGCCAGTAGTACCAACACAGGGGACACTGAAGCTTTCTTT

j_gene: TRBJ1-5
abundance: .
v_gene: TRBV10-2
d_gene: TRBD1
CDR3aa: CATRDRRGNQPQHF
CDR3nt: TGCGCCACCCGGGACAGACGCGGCAATCAGCCCCAGCATTTT

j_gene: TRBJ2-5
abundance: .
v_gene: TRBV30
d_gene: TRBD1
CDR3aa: CASSAGQVAETQYF
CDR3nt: TGTGCATCGAGTGCGGGACAGGTTGCGGAGACCCAGTACTTC

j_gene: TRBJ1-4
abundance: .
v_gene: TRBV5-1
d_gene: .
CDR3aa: CASSLVPDIPKLFF
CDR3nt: TGCGCCAGCAGCTTGGTACCAGACATCCCAAAACTGTTTTTT

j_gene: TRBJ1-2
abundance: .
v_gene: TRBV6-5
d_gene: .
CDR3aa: CASSSIQGYGYTF
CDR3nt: TGTGCCAGCAGTTCCATACAGGGCTATGGCTACACCTTC

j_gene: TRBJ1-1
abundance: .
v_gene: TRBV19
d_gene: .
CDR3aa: CASTPRIGDMNTEAFF
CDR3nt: TGTGCCAGTACCCCACGGATCGGGGACATGAACACTGAAGCTTTCTTT

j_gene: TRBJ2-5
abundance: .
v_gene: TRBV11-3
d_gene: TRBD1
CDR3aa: CASSLGGQGAETQYF
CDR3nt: TGTGCCAGCAGCTTAGGTGGACAGGGGGCAGAGACCCAGTACTTC

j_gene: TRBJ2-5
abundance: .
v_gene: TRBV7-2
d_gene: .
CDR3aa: CASSSHGARETQYF
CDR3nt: TGTGCCAGTAGCTCCCATGGAGCTCGCGAGACCCAGTACTTC

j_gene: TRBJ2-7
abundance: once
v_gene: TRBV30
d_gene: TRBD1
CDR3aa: CAWRTGGQSYEQYF
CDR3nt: TGTGCCTGGAGGACAGGGGGCCAGTCCTACGAGCAGTACTTC

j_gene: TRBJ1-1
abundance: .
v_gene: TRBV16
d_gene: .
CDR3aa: CASSQMRTDSSEAFF
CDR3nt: TGTGCCAGCAGCCAAATGAGGACAGACTCCAGTGAAGCTTTCTTT

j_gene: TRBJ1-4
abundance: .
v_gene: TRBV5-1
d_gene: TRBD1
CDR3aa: CASSSWGQGNEKLFF
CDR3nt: TGCGCCAGCAGCTCCTGGGGACAGGGTAATGAAAAACTGTTTTTT

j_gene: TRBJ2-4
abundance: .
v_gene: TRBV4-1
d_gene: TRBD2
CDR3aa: CASSRQGLAEAKNIQYF
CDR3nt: TGCGCCAGCAGCCGTCAAGGACTAGCGGAGGCCAAAAACATTCAGTACTTC

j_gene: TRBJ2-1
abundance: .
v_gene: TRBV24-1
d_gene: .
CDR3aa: CATRGAGGYNEQFF
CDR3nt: TGTGCCACCCGGGGGGCGGGTGGGTACAATGAGCAGTTCTTC

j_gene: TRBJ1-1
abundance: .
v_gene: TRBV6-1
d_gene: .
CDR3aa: CASSEANTEAFF
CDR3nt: TGTGCCAGCAGTGAGGCTAACACTGAAGCTTTCTTT

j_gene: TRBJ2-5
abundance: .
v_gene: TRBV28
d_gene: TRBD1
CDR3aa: CASWTGGSGETQYF
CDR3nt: TGTGCCAGCTGGACAGGGGGCTCTGGTGAGACCCAGTACTTC

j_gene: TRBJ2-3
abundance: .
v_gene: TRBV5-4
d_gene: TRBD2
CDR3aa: CASSRGGVADTQYF
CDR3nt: TGTGCCAGCAGCCGGGGGGGGGTGGCAGATACGCAGTATTTT

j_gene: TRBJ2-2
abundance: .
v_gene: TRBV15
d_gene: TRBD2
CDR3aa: CATSRSGLAGNTGELFF
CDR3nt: TGTGCCACCAGCAGATCTGGACTAGCGGGTAACACCGGGGAGCTGTTTTTT

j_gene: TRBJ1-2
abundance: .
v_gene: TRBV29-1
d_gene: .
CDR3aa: CSVRGQGPNYGYTF
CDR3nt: TGCAGCGTTCGCGGCCAGGGCCCTAACTATGGCTACACCTTC

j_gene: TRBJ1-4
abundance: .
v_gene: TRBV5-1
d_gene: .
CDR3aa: CASRTLGGLTNEKLFF
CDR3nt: TGCGCCAGCAGGACGTTGGGGGGATTGACTAATGAAAAACTGTTTTTT

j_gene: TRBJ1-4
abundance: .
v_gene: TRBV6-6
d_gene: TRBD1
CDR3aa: CASSRRDSHGSTNEKLFF
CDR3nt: TGTGCCAGCAGTCGCCGGGACAGCCACGGGTCAACTAATGAAAAACTGTTTTTT

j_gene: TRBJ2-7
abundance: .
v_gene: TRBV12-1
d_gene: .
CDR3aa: CASSSEGGQGVLSPYEQYF
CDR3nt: TGTGCCAGCAGCTCGGAAGGGGGACAGGGGGTTCTTTCCCCTTACGAGCAGTACTTC

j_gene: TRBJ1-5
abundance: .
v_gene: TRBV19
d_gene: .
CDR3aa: CASTLTRADQPQHF
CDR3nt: TGTGCCAGTACCTTAACGAGGGCGGATCAGCCCCAGCATTTT

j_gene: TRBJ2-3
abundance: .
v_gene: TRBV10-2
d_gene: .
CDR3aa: CASRAGYLTGTDTQYF
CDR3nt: TGCGCCAGCAGGGCGGGGTATTTGACTGGGACAGATACGCAGTATTTT

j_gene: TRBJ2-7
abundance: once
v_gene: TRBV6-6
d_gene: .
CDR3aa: CASSYGLYEQYF
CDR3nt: TGTGCCAGCAGTTACGGACTCTACGAGCAGTACTTC

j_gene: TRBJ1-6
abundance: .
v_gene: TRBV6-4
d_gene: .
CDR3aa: CASSHRDNSPLHF
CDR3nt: TGTGCCAGCAGTCACAGGGATAATTCACCCCTCCACTTT

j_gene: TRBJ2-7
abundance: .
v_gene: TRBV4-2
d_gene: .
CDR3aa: CASSQRSYEQYF
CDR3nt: TGTGCCAGCAGCCAGCGCTCCTACGAGCAGTACTTC

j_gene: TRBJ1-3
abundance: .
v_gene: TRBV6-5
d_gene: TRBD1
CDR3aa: CASRGQGRTGNTIYF
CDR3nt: TGTGCCAGCAGAGGACAGGGAAGAACTGGAAACACCATATATTTT

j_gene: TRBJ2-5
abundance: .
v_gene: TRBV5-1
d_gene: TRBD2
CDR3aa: CASSLAARLAGGQETQYF
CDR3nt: TGCGCCAGCAGCTTGGCCGCTCGACTAGCGGGAGGCCAAGAGACCCAGTACTTC

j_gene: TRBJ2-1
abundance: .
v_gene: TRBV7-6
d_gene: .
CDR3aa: CASSPGAGGGIEQFF
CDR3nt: TGTGCCAGCAGCCCAGGGGCAGGAGGGGGCATTGAGCAGTTCTTC

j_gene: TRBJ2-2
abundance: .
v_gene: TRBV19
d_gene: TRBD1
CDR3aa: CASSPRDRGLAGELFF
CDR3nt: TGTGCCAGTAGTCCGCGGGACAGGGGTTTGGCCGGGGAGCTGTTTTTT

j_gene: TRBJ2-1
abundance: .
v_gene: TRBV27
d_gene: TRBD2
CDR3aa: CASRRGGLSYNEQFF
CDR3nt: TGTGCCAGCAGACGGGGGGGCCTCTCCTACAATGAGCAGTTCTTC

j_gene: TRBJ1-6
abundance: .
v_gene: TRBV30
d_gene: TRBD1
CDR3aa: CAWSVPLTGGYYNSPLHF
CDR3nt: TGTGCCTGGAGTGTACCCCTAACAGGGGGCTACTATAATTCACCCCTCCACTTT

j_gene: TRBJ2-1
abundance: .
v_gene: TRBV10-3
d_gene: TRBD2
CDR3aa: CAISEQSGGNNEQFF
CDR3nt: TGTGCCATCAGTGAGCAAAGCGGGGGGAACAATGAGCAGTTCTTC

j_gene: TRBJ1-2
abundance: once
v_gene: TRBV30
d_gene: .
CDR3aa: CACNRDIRDGYTF
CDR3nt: TGTGCCTGTAACAGGGATATAAGGGATGGCTACACCTTC

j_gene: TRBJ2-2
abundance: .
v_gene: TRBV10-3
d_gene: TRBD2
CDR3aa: CAISVLAGGINTGELFF
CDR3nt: TGTGCCATCAGTGTGTTAGCGGGAGGGATCAACACCGGGGAGCTGTTTTTT

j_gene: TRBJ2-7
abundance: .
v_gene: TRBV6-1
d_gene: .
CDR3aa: CASSEGSGYHYEQYF
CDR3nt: TGTGCCAGCAGTGAAGGCTCGGGTTATCACTACGAGCAGTACTTC

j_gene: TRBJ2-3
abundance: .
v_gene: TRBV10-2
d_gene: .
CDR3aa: CASSEVRASSTDTQYF
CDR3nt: TGCGCCAGCAGTGAAGTTCGCGCGTCTAGCACAGATACGCAGTATTTT

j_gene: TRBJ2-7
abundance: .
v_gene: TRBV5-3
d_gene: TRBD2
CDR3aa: CAFHPAGTYEQYF
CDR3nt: TGTGCCTTCCATCCAGCGGGGACCTACGAGCAGTACTTC

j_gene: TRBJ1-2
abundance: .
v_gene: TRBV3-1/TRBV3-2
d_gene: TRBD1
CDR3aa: CASSQLGQGADGYTF
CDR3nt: TGTGCCAGCAGCCAACTGGGACAGGGGGCGGATGGCTACACCTTC

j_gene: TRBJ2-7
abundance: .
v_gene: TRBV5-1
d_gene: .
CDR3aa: CASSLTGSPYEQYF
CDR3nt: TGCGCCAGCAGCTTGACCGGGAGCCCCTACGAGCAGTACTTC

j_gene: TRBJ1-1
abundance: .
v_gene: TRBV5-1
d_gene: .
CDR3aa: CASTASPDLNTEAFF
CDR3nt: TGCGCCAGCACCGCAAGCCCAGACTTAAACACTGAAGCTTTCTTT

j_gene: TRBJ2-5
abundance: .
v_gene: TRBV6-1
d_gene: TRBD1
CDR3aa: CASSEALGTGRSETQYF
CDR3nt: TGTGCCAGCAGTGAAGCATTGGGGACAGGGAGATCGGAGACCCAGTACTTC

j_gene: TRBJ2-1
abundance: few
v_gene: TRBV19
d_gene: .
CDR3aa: CASSIQQSEQFF
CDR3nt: TGTGCCAGTAGTATCCAACAGAGTGAGCAGTTCTTC

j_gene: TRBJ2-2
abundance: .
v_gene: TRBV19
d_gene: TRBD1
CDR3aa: CASSRGQGPTGELFF
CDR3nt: TGTGCCAGTAGTCGTGGACAGGGGCCTACCGGGGAGCTGTTTTTT